Here is one TCR beta chain with its context. This may come from a read error, since a much larger clone is one base off. Amplification of TCR beta CDR3 regions was performed using RNA transcripts as template. The primer set for the first-round RT-PCR of the TCR CDR3 was HTBI. TCRdb analysed the multiplex PCR reads with MiXCR anew, one entry per CDR3 protein. The profile shows 800,000 or so distinct CDR3 sequences, roughly 37% of them singletons. These data originate in a study of T cells in Graves' hyperthyroidism and ophthalmopathy. Trimming took off 5 bases at V and 3 bases at J, with 14 bases between the two ends. CDR1 is SGHTA and CDR2 is FQGTGA in the germline V gene. The CDR3 consists of 16 residues.

The chain carries TRBV7-3 and TRBJ1-6; D is uncertain. The source of this sequence is a man aged 18 to 29 with Graves' hyperthyroidism. Material: blood. The CDR3 spells CASSAETPVYNSPLHF. The CDR3 coding sequence is TGTGCCAGCAGCGCCGAGACACCCGTCTATAATTCACCCCTCCACTTT.